Here is one T cell receptor beta chain with its context. Germline loops: CDR1 SGHNT, CDR2 YYREEE (reference sequence). The CDR3 covers 13 residues. V lost 4 bases and J 5 bases, leaving 12 bases between the germline ends. Generated by immunoSEQ multiplex PCR, the TCRdb table keeps only in-frame clones and is missing some. The top ten hold 0.22% of the sample, which has 65,000 to 80,000 clones, under 99% seen once. The data originate from a study of technical replicates of blood from a few donors. The source is a human donor in good health. Material: T cells isolated from PBMCs. The rearrangement links TRBV5-4 to TRBJ1-1, with D possibly being TRBD1 (6 bases). The CDR3 DNA follows: TGTGCCAGCAGCACCAGGGGAGAGACTGAAGCTTTCTTT. This encodes CASSTRGETEAFF.